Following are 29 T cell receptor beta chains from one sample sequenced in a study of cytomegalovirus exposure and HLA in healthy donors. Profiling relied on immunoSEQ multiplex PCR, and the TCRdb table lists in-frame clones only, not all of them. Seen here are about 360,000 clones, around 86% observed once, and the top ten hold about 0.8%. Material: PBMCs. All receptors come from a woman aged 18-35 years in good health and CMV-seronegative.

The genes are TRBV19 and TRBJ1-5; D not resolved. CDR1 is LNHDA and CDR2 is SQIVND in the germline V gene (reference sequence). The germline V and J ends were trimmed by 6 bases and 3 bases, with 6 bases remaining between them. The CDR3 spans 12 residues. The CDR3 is CASRSDNQPQHF. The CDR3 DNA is TGTGCCAGTAGGAGTGACAATCAGCCCCAGCATTTT. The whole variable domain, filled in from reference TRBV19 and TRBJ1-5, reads DGGITQSPKYLFRKEGQNVTLSCEQNLNHDAMYWYRQDPGQGLRLIYYSQIVNDFQKGDIAEGYSVSREKKESFPLTVTSAQKNPTAFYLCASRSDNQPQHFGDGTRLSIL.

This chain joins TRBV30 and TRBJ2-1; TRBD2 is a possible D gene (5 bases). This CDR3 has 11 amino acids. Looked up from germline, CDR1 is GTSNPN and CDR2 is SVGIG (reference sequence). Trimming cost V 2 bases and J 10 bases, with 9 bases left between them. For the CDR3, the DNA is TGTGCCTGGAGTATCTTAGCGGAGCAGTTCTTC. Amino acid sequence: CAWSILAEQFF.

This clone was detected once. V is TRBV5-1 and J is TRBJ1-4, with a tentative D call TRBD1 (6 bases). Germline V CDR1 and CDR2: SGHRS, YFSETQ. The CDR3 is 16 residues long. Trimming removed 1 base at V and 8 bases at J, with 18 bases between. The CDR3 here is CASSLKSAGVEEKLFF. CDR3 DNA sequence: TGCGCCAGCAGCTTGAAATCGGCAGGGGTAGAAGAAAAACTGTTTTTT.

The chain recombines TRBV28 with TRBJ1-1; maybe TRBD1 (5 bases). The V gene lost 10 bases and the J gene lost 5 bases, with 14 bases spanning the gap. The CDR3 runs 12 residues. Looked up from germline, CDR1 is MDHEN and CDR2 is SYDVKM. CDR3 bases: TGTGCCACCCAGGGTGTTCGGACTGAAGCTTTCTTT. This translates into CATQGVRTEAFF.

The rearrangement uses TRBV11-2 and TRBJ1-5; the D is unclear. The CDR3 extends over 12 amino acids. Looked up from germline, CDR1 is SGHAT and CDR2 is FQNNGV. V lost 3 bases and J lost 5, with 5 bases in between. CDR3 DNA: TGTGCCAGCAGCTTGAGGGATCAGCCCCAGCATTTT. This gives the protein CASSLRDQPQHF.

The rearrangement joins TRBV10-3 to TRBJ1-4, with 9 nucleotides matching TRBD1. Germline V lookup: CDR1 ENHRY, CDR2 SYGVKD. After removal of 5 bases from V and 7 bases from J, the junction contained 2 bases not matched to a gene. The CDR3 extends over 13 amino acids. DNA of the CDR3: TGTGCCATCAGTCCGGACAGGGGTGAAAAACTGTTTTTT. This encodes CAISPDRGEKLFF.

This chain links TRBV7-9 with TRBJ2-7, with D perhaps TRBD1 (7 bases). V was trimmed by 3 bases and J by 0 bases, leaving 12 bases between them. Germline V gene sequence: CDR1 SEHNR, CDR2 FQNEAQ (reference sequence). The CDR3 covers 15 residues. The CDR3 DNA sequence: TGTGCCAGCAGCTTGGAGGGACAGCCCTCCTACGAGCAGTACTTC. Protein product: CASSLEGQPSYEQYF.

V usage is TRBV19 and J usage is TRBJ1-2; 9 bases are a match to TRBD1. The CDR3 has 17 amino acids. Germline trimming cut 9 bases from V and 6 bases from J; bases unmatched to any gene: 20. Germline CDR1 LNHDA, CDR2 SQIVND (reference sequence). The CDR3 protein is CASTPKTPWTGVNGYTF. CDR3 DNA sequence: TGTGCCAGCACTCCCAAGACCCCCTGGACAGGGGTGAATGGCTACACCTTC.

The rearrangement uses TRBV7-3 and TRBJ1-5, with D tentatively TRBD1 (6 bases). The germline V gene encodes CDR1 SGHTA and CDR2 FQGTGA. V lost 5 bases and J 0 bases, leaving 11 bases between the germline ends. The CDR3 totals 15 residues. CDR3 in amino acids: CASSAGQNSNQPQHF. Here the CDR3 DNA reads TGTGCCAGCAGCGCTGGACAGAATAGCAATCAGCCCCAGCATTTT.

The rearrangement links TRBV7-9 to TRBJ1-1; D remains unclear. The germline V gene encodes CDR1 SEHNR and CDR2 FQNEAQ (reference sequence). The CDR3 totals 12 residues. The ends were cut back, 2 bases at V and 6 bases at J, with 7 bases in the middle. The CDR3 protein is CASSLWAAEAFF. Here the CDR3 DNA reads TGTGCCAGCAGCTTATGGGCAGCTGAAGCTTTCTTT.

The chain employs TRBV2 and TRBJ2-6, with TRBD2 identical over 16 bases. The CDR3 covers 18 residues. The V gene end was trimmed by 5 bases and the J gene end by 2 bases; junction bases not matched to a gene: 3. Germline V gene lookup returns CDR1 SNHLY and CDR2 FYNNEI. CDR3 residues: CASSRGLAGGTGANVLTF. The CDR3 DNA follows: TGTGCCAGCAGTAGGGGACTAGCGGGAGGGACTGGGGCCAACGTCCTGACTTTC. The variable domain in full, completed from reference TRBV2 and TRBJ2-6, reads EPEVTQTPSHQVTQMGQEVILRCVPISNHLYFYWYRQILGQKVEFLVSFYNNEISEKSEIFDDQFSVERPDGSNFTLKIRSTKLEDSAMYFCASSRGLAGGTGANVLTFGAGSRLTVL.

The CDR3, as DNA: TGTGCCAGCAGCCAAAGGACAGTTGGTTCACCCCTCCACTTT. It is translated as CASSQRTVGSPLHF. The chain couples TRBV28 to TRBJ1-6; tentatively, D is TRBD1 (6 bases). This CDR3 contains 14 residues. V lost 6 bases and J 9 bases, leaving 15 bases between the germline ends. From germline, CDR1 is MDHEN and CDR2 SYDVKM.

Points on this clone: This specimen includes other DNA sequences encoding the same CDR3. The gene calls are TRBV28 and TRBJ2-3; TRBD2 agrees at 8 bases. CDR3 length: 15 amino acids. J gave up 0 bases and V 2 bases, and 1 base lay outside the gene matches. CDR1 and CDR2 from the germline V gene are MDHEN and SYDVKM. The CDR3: CASSLAGGSTDTQYF. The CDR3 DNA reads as TGTGCCAGCAGTTTAGCGGGGGGCAGCACAGATACGCAGTATTTT.

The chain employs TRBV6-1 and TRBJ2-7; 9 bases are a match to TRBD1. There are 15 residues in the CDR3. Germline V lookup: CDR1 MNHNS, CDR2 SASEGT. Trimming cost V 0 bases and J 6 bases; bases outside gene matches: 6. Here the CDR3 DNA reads TGTGCCAGCAGTGAAGCGACCGGGACAGGGTCCGAGCAGTACTTC. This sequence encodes CASSEATGTGSEQYF.

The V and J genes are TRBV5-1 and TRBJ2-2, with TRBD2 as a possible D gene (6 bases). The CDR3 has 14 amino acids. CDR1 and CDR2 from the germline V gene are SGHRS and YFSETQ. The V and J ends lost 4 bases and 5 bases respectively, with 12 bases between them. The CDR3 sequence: CASSTFLATGELFF. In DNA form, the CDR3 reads TGCGCCAGCAGCACTTTTCTAGCGACCGGGGAGCTGTTTTTT.

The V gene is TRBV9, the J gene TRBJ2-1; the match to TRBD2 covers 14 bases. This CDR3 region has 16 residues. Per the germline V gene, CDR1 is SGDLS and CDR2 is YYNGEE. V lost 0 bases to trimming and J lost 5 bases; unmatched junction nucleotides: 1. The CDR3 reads CASSVATSGGDNEQFF. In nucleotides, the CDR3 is TGTGCCAGCAGCGTAGCGACTAGCGGGGGGGACAATGAGCAGTTCTTC.

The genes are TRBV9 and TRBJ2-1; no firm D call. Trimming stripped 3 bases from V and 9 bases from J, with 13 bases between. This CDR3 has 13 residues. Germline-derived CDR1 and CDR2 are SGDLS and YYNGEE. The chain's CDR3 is CASSGRYPSEQFF. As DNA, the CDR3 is TGTGCCAGCAGCGGGAGATACCCCAGTGAGCAGTTCTTC.

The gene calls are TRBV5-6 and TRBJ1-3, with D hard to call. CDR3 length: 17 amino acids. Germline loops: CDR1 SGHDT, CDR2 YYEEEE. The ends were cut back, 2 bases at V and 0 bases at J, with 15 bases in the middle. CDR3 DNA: TGTGCCAGCAGCTTCCGGGGTAGTTCCAACTCTGGAAACACCATATATTTT. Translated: CASSFRGSSNSGNTIYF.

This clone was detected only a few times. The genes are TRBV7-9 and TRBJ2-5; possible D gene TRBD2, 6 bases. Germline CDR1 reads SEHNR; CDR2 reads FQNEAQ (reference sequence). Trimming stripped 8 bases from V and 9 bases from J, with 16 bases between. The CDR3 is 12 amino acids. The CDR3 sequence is CASRGGDGAQYF. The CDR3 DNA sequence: TGTGCCAGCCGAGGCGGGGATGGGGCCCAGTACTTC.

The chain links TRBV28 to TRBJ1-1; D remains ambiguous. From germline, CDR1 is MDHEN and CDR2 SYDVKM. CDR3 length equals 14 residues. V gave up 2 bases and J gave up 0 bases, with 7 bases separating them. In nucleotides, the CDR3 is TGTGCCAGCAGTTTAAGTAGAATGAACACTGAAGCTTTCTTT. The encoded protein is CASSLSRMNTEAFF.

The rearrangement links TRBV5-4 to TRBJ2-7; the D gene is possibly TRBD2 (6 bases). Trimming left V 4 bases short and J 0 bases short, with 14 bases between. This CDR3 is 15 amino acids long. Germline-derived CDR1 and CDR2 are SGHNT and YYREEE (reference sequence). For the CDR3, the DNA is TGTGCCAGCAGCCCCAACGGGGGAGGCTCCTACGAGCAGTACTTC. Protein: CASSPNGGGSYEQYF.

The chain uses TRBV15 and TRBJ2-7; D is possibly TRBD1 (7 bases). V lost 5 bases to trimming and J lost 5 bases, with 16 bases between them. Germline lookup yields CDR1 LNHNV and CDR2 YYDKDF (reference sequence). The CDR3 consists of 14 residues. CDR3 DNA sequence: TGTGCCACCAGCGGGTCTGCAGGGGGGCACGAGCAGTACTTC. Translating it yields CATSGSAGGHEQYF.

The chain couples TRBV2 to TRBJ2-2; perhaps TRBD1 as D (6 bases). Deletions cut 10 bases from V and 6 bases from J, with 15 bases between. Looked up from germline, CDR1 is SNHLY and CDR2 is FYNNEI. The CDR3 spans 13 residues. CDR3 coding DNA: TGTGCCACCCAGCCCAGGGGCCCCGGGGAGCTGTTTTTT. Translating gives CATQPRGPGELFF. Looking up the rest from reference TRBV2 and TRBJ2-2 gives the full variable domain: EPEVTQTPSHQVTQMGQEVILRCVPISNHLYFYWYRQILGQKVEFLVSFYNNEISEKSEIFDDQFSVERPDGSNFTLKIRSTKLEDSAMYFCATQPRGPGELFFGEGSRLTVL.

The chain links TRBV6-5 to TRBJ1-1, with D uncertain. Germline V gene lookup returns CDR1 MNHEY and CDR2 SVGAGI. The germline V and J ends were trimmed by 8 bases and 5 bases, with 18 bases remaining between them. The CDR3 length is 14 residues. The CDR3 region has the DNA TGTGCCAGCGCGAGAGGACGGGGAGGGACTGAAGCTTTCTTT. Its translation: CASARGRGGTEAFF.

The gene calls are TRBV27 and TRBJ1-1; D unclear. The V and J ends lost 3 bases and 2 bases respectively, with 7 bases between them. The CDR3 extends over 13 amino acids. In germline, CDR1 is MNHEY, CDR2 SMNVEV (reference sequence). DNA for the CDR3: TGTGCCAGCAGTTTCCTAAAAAACACTGAAGCTTTCTTT. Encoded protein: CASSFLKNTEAFF.

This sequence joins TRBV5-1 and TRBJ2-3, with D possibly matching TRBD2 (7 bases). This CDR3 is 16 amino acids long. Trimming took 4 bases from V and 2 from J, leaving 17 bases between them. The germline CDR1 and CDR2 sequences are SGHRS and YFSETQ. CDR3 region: CASSPHSRGPTDTQYF. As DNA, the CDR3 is TGCGCCAGCAGCCCCCACTCGCGGGGGCCCACAGATACGCAGTATTTT.

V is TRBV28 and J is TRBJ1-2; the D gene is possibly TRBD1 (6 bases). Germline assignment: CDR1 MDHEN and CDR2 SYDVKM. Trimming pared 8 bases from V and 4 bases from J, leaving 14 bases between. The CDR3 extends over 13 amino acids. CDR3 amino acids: CASESGGPYGYTF. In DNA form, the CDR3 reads TGTGCCAGCGAATCGGGGGGGCCCTATGGCTACACCTTC.

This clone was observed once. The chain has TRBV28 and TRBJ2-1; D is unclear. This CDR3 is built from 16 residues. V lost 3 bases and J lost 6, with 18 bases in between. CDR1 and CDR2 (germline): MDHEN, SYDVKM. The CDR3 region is CASSFLGQWVSNEQFF. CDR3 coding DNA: TGTGCCAGCAGTTTTCTGGGCCAGTGGGTTTCCAATGAGCAGTTCTTC.

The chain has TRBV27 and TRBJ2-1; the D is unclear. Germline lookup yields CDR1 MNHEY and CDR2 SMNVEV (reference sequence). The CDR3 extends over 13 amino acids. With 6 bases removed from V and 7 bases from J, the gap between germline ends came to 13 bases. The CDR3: CASSNMGPNEQFF. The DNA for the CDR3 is TGTGCCAGCAGCAATATGGGCCCGAATGAGCAGTTCTTC.